This T cell receptor (beta chain) was recovered during a study of OX40 agonist ivuxolimab in advanced cancers. Sequencing was performed with immunoSEQ multiplex PCR; in TCRdb, only in-frame clones are kept and a portion is missing. Of about 110,000 clones in the sample, about nine tenths were seen once. Sequencing used CD4+ or CD8+ T cells sorted from blood, obtained in a trial of the OX40 agonist ivuxolimab. The TCR comes from an adult with an advanced solid tumor such as melanoma, head and neck, liver or kidney cancer.

CDR3 coding DNA: TGTGCCATCGGTGCGACCCCCTACGAGCAGTACTTC. Encoded protein: CAIGATPYEQYF. V usage is TRBV10-3 and J usage is TRBJ2-7; D ambiguous. CDR3 length: 12 residues. The germline V and J ends were trimmed by 8 bases and 2 bases, with 10 bases remaining between them. The germline V gene encodes CDR1 ENHRY and CDR2 SYGVKD.